This T cell receptor (beta chain) was identified in a study of blood T cells in healthy people across ages (dated by TCRdb to between 2014 and 2016). Regarding the research as a whole: In model experiments, template switching captured roughly one uniquely barcoded TCR beta cDNA molecule for every two T cells. The donors were divided into four age groups: young (average around 15 years), middle-aged (over 35), aged (roughly 66) and long-lived (about 79). To avoid experimental bias, donors of different ages were randomly spread across the sequencing lanes. The study measured age-related changes in TCR beta repertoire diversity using deep sequencing normalized with unique cDNA molecular identifiers. Two additional independent replicas of 1 million unique cDNA reads from the same blood draw were analyzed for two donors (one aged 18 to 30 and one aged 80 or older).

The roughly 37 donors, aged about 6 to 100 years, were systemically healthy Caucasian individuals from Russia. Each donor gave 9.5 to 10 milliliters of peripheral blood, drawn into EDTA-treated Vacutainer tubes. Ficoll-Paque density-gradient centrifugation was used to isolate PBMCs, with at least 6 million obtained per sample. Total RNA was extracted from PBMCs with Trizol reagent, with at least 5.5 micrograms obtained per sample. The percentages of naive CD45RAhigh/CD27high T cells were determined by flow cytometry on a PBMC aliquot from every donor. Library preparation was by 5' RACE. The sample was run on an Illumina HiSeq 2500. A second PCR of about 7 to 12 cycles was performed with a sample-barcoded 5' primer and a J-beta primer mix. A template-switch 5' adaptor carrying 12 random nucleotides introduced a unique molecular identifier onto each TCR beta cDNA molecule. Each sample yielded at least 2.5 million CDR3-containing paired-end reads. All of the RNA was converted into first-strand cDNA using the Mint cDNA synthesis kit, with a TRBC-specific oligonucleotide serving as the primer. All cDNA was treated with uracil-DNA glycosylase and then went through a first 18-cycle PCR with the universal primers M1SS and BC2_uni_R. Concerning the study's data processing: Normalization of each sample was performed by random selection of 1 million high-quality reads, each carrying a distinct molecular identifier. Instead of being binned into consensus sequences, reads that shared molecular identifiers were thrown out. MiTCR, run with a Q25 quality threshold and the strictest error-elimination algorithm, handled CDR3 identification, clonotype clustering and error correction. Lower-bound total TCR beta diversity was estimated with a nonparametric unseen species model using Euler transformation. TCRdb trimmed public reads at Q25 via fastp, called clones via MiXCR and kept in-frame beta chains. Identical CDR3 proteins give one entry, which carries the most common genes and DNA. The V and J calls and clone size are TCRdb's, not the authors'. Across this sample there are 800,000 or so distinct CDR3 sequences, with less than 60% seen only once. Of the sample, 15% to 20% is held by the ten largest clones.

This clonotype has more than one count but fewer than ten. What antigen it recognizes has not been identified. No per-base quality is available; no much larger clone lies one base away. The research as a whole found: Observed TCR beta diversity per million T cells fell roughly linearly with age, and a significant reduction was already apparent by age about 38. Compared with the aged group, the long-lived group had more naive CD4+ T cells, fewer expanded clones and increased TCR diversity, a pattern suggesting age selection. Because profiling used bulk unsorted PBMCs, naive and antigen-experienced compartments could not be compared conclusively. Donor CMV infection status was unknown, potentially confounding age-related changes in expanded clonotypes. Estimates of total diversity based on one million sequenced T cells were considered lower bounds and underestimates. Observed TCR beta diversity correlated strongly with the percentage of naive T cells measured by flow cytometry.

CDR1 and CDR2, looked up from the germline V gene (reference sequence), are DFQATT and SNEGSKA. The germline ends are 19 bases apart after V is trimmed by 1 base and J by 0 bases. Taken from cysteine to phenylalanine, the CDR3 has 18 residues. The CDR3 DNA has 54 bases and is translated from base 1. The receptor chain draws on TRBV20-1 and TRBJ2-1, with the D gene tentatively TRBD1 or TRBD2, based on 5 matching bases in each. This receptor was taken from a man older than 75 in good health. Source material: blood. The CDR3 amino acid sequence is: CSARAGGDGTSSYNEQFF. The nucleotides read TGCAGTGCTAGAGCAGGAGGAGATGGGACCAGCTCCTACAATGAGCAGTTCTTC.